A selection of T cell receptor beta chains follows, all from one sample in a study of shared clonotypes between healthy human individuals. Produced via immunoSEQ multiplex PCR; TCRdb's table is partial and in-frame only. The profile shows fewer than 550,000 clones, over 75% of them singletons. The sample comprised PBMCs. These receptors came from a woman between 40 and 50 years old in good health. Some clones in this sample may be carry-over from other donors' samples. The CDR3 runs from the conserved cysteine through the conserved F or W. A D gene is named only where the DNA matches it firmly. Only some rows state a clone size, as once, few, many or a class for expanded clones.

NA	TRBV28	NA	TRBJ1-1	CASSLLEGDTEAFF	TGTGCCAGCAGTTTATTAGAGGGGGACACTGAAGCTTTCTTT
once	TRBV7-8	TRBD1	TRBJ2-3	CASSPRGHDTQYF	TGTGCCAGCAGCCCCAGGGGGCACGATACGCAGTATTTT
NA	TRBV2	TRBD1	TRBJ1-1	CASSYSTGGVTEAFF	TGTGCCAGCAGTTATTCTACAGGGGGGGTCACTGAAGCTTTCTTT
once	TRBV7-2	NA	TRBJ1-5	CASRATRAQPQHF	TGTGCCAGCAGGGCTACGCGGGCACAGCCCCAGCATTTT
once	TRBV2	NA	TRBJ1-2	CASSEAGLGGYTF	TGTGCCAGCAGTGAAGCGGGGCTCGGCGGCTACACCTTC
NA	TRBV5-1	NA	TRBJ2-7	CASSLGLQNYEQYF	TGCGCCAGCAGCTTGGGTCTCCAGAACTACGAGCAGTACTTC
NA	TRBV20-1	NA	TRBJ2-3	CSARGQDTQYF	TGCAGTGCTCGGGGCCAAGATACGCAGTATTTT
NA	TRBV5-6	NA	TRBJ2-7	CASSRDTYYEQYF	TGTGCCAGCAGCCGGGACACATATTACGAGCAGTACTTC
few	TRBV10-3	TRBD1	TRBJ2-7	CAIQGTGVGEQYF	TGTGCCATCCAAGGGACAGGGGTCGGCGAGCAGTACTTC
few	TRBV7-9	NA	TRBJ1-1	CASSFTLNTEAFF	TGTGCCAGCAGCTTTACGTTGAACACTGAAGCTTTCTTT
NA	TRBV27	NA	TRBJ1-1	CASSFGANTEAFF	TGTGCCAGCAGTTTCGGGGCAAACACTGAAGCTTTCTTT
many	TRBV5-1	NA	TRBJ1-1	CASSLTGPNTEAFF	TGCGCCAGCAGCCTGACAGGTCCTAACACTGAAGCTTTCTTT
NA	TRBV7-2	TRBD2	TRBJ2-3	CASSLMPSGPSDTQYF	TGTGCCAGCAGCTTAATGCCTAGCGGGCCCTCAGATACGCAGTATTTT
NA	TRBV6-5	TRBD2	TRBJ2-1	CASSILAGGNEQFF	TGTGCCAGCAGCATACTAGCGGGAGGCAATGAGCAGTTCTTC
NA	TRBV7-6	NA	TRBJ1-2	CASSPTPDFNYGYTF	TGTGCCAGCAGCCCAACACCGGATTTCAACTATGGCTACACCTTC
NA	TRBV10-3	NA	TRBJ2-7	CAISESTGALDEQYF	TGTGCCATCAGTGAGTCGACAGGCGCCTTGGACGAGCAGTACTTC
few	TRBV11-3	NA	TRBJ2-5	CASSPSGQETQYF	TGTGCCAGCAGCCCTAGTGGGCAAGAGACCCAGTACTTC
few	TRBV5-1	TRBD1	TRBJ1-4	CASSYSDQGAGEKLFF	TGCGCCAGCAGCTACTCAGACCAGGGGGCAGGGGAAAAACTGTTTTTT
NA	TRBV28	NA	TRBJ1-2	CASSQNLARRFNYGYTF	TGTGCCAGCAGTCAAAACTTGGCGCGCAGGTTTAACTATGGCTACACCTTC
NA	TRBV7-3	TRBD2	TRBJ2-7	CASSLIAGNAYEQYF	TGTGCCAGCAGCTTGATAGCGGGAAACGCCTACGAGCAGTACTTC
NA	TRBV4-2	TRBD1	TRBJ1-2	CASSLPGGRGQGYGYTF	TGTGCCAGCAGCTTACCCGGGGGGAGGGGACAGGGTTATGGCTACACCTTC
NA	TRBV28	NA	TRBJ2-1	CASSSRGGILYNEQFF	TGTGCCAGCAGCAGTAGGGGGGGAATTCTGTACAATGAGCAGTTCTTC
few	TRBV2	TRBD2	TRBJ2-2	CASSDRLAGTGELFF	TGTGCCAGCAGTGATAGACTAGCGGGAACCGGGGAGCTGTTTTTT
NA	TRBV6-5	NA	TRBJ1-1	CASSSAEGRLNTEAFF	TGTGCCAGCAGTTCGGCAGAGGGACGGCTGAACACTGAAGCTTTCTTT
NA	TRBV6-1	NA	TRBJ2-6	CASSLGGANVLTF	TGTGCCAGCAGTTTAGGCGGGGCCAACGTCCTGACTTTC